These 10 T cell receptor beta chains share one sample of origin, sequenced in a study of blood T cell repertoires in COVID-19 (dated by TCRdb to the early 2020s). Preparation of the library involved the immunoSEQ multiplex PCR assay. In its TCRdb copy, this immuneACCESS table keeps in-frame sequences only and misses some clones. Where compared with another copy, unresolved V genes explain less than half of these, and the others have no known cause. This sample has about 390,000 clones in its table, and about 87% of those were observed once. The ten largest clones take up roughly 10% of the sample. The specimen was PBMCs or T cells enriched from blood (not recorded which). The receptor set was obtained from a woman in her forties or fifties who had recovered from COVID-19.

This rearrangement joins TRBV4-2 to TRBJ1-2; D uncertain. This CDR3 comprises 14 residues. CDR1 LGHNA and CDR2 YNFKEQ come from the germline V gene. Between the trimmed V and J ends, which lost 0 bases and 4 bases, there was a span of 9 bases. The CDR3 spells CASSQDGAIYGYTF. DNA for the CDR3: TGTGCCAGCAGCCAAGATGGAGCGATCTATGGCTACACCTTC.

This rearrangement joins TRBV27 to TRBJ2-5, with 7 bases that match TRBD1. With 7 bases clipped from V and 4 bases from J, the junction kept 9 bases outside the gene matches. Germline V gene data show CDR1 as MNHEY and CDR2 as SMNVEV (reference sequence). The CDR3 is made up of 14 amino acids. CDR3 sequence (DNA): TGTGCCAGCAAACTGAACAGGGGCGGAGAGACCCAGTACTTC. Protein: CASKLNRGGETQYF.

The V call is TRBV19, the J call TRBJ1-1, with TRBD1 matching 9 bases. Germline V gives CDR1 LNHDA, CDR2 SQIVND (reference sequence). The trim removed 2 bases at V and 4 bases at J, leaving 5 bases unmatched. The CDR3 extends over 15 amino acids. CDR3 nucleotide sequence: TGTGCCAGTAGTATATTACAGGGGGCGGGCACTGAAGCTTTCTTT. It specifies CASSILQGAGTEAFF.

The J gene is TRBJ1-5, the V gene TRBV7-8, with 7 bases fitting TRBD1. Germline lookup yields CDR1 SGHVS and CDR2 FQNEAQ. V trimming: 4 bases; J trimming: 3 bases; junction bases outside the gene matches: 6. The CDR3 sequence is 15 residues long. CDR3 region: CASSYRQGFNQPQHF. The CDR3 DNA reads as TGTGCCAGCAGCTACCGACAGGGCTTCAATCAGCCCCAGCATTTT.

The CDR3 nucleotides are TGTGCCAGCAGTTACAGGGGAACTGGGGCCAACGTCCTGACTTTC. It yields the protein CASSYRGTGANVLTF. The gene calls are TRBV6-5 and TRBJ2-6, with TRBD1 as a possible D gene (5 bases). Trimming pared 2 bases from V and 2 bases from J, leaving 7 bases between. In germline, CDR1 is MNHEY, CDR2 SVGAGI. The CDR3 runs 15 residues.

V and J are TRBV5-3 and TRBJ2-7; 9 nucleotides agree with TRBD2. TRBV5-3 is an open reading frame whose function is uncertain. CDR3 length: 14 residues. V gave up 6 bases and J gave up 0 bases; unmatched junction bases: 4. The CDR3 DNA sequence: TGTGCCAGAAAGAGAGCGGGGGGCTCCTACGAGCAGTACTTC. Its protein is CARKRAGGSYEQYF.

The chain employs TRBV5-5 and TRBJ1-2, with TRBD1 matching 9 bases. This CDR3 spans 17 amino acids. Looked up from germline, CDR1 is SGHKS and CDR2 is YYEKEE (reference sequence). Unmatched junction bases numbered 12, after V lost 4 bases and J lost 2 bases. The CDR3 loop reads CASSHPGQGPRNYGYTF. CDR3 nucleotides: TGTGCCAGCAGCCACCCAGGACAGGGGCCACGCAACTATGGCTACACCTTC.

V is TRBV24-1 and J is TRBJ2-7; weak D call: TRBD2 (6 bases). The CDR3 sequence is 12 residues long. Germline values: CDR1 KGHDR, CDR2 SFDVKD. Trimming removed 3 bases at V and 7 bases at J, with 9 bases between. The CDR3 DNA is TGTGCCACCAGTGATGGACTAACAGAGCAGTACTTC. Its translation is CATSDGLTEQYF.

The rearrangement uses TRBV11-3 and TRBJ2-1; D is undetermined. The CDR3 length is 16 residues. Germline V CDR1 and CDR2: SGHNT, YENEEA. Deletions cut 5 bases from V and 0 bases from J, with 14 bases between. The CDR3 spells CASSPSDGGSYNEQFF. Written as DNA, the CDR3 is TGTGCCAGCAGCCCCTCTGACGGCGGCTCCTACAATGAGCAGTTCTTC.

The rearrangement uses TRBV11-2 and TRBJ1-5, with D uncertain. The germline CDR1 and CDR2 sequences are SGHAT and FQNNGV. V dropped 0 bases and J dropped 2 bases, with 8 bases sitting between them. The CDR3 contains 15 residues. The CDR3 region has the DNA TGTGCCAGCAGCTTAGATGCGGGCGGCAATCAGCCCCAGCATTTT. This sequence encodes CASSLDAGGNQPQHF.